This T cell receptor (beta chain) stems from a study of blood T cell repertoires in COVID-19. Study-level information: Spain, Italy and the United States supplied samples that represented acute and convalescent COVID-19. Sample material is recorded as cDNA or gDNA derived from T cells, B-cell-depleted T cells, or PBMCs.

Trimming took 2 bases from V and 7 from J; bases not matched to a gene: 11. The CDR3 is 16 amino acids. CDR1 is MNHEY and CDR2 is SVGAGI in the germline V gene. Authors' data handling: Using reference gene primer amplification, nucleated cell counts were estimated. Here immunoSEQ multiplex PCR was the method, and the copy in TCRdb shows in-frame clones only, minus some. V and J calls plus clone size are reproduced from that table; the DNA served to infer D and trimming. In the table there are some 250,000 clones, around 85% of which are singletons. There are a few counts of this clone. Source material: peripheral blood. The sequence was collected from a woman aged 30 to 39 who had recovered from COVID-19. V and J are TRBV6-5 and TRBJ1-2; 9 nucleotides line up with TRBD1. CDR3 nucleotide sequence: TGTGCCAGCAGTTACAGCACGGGACAGGGATCAGGTGGCTACACCTTC. Residues: CASSYSTGQGSGGYTF.